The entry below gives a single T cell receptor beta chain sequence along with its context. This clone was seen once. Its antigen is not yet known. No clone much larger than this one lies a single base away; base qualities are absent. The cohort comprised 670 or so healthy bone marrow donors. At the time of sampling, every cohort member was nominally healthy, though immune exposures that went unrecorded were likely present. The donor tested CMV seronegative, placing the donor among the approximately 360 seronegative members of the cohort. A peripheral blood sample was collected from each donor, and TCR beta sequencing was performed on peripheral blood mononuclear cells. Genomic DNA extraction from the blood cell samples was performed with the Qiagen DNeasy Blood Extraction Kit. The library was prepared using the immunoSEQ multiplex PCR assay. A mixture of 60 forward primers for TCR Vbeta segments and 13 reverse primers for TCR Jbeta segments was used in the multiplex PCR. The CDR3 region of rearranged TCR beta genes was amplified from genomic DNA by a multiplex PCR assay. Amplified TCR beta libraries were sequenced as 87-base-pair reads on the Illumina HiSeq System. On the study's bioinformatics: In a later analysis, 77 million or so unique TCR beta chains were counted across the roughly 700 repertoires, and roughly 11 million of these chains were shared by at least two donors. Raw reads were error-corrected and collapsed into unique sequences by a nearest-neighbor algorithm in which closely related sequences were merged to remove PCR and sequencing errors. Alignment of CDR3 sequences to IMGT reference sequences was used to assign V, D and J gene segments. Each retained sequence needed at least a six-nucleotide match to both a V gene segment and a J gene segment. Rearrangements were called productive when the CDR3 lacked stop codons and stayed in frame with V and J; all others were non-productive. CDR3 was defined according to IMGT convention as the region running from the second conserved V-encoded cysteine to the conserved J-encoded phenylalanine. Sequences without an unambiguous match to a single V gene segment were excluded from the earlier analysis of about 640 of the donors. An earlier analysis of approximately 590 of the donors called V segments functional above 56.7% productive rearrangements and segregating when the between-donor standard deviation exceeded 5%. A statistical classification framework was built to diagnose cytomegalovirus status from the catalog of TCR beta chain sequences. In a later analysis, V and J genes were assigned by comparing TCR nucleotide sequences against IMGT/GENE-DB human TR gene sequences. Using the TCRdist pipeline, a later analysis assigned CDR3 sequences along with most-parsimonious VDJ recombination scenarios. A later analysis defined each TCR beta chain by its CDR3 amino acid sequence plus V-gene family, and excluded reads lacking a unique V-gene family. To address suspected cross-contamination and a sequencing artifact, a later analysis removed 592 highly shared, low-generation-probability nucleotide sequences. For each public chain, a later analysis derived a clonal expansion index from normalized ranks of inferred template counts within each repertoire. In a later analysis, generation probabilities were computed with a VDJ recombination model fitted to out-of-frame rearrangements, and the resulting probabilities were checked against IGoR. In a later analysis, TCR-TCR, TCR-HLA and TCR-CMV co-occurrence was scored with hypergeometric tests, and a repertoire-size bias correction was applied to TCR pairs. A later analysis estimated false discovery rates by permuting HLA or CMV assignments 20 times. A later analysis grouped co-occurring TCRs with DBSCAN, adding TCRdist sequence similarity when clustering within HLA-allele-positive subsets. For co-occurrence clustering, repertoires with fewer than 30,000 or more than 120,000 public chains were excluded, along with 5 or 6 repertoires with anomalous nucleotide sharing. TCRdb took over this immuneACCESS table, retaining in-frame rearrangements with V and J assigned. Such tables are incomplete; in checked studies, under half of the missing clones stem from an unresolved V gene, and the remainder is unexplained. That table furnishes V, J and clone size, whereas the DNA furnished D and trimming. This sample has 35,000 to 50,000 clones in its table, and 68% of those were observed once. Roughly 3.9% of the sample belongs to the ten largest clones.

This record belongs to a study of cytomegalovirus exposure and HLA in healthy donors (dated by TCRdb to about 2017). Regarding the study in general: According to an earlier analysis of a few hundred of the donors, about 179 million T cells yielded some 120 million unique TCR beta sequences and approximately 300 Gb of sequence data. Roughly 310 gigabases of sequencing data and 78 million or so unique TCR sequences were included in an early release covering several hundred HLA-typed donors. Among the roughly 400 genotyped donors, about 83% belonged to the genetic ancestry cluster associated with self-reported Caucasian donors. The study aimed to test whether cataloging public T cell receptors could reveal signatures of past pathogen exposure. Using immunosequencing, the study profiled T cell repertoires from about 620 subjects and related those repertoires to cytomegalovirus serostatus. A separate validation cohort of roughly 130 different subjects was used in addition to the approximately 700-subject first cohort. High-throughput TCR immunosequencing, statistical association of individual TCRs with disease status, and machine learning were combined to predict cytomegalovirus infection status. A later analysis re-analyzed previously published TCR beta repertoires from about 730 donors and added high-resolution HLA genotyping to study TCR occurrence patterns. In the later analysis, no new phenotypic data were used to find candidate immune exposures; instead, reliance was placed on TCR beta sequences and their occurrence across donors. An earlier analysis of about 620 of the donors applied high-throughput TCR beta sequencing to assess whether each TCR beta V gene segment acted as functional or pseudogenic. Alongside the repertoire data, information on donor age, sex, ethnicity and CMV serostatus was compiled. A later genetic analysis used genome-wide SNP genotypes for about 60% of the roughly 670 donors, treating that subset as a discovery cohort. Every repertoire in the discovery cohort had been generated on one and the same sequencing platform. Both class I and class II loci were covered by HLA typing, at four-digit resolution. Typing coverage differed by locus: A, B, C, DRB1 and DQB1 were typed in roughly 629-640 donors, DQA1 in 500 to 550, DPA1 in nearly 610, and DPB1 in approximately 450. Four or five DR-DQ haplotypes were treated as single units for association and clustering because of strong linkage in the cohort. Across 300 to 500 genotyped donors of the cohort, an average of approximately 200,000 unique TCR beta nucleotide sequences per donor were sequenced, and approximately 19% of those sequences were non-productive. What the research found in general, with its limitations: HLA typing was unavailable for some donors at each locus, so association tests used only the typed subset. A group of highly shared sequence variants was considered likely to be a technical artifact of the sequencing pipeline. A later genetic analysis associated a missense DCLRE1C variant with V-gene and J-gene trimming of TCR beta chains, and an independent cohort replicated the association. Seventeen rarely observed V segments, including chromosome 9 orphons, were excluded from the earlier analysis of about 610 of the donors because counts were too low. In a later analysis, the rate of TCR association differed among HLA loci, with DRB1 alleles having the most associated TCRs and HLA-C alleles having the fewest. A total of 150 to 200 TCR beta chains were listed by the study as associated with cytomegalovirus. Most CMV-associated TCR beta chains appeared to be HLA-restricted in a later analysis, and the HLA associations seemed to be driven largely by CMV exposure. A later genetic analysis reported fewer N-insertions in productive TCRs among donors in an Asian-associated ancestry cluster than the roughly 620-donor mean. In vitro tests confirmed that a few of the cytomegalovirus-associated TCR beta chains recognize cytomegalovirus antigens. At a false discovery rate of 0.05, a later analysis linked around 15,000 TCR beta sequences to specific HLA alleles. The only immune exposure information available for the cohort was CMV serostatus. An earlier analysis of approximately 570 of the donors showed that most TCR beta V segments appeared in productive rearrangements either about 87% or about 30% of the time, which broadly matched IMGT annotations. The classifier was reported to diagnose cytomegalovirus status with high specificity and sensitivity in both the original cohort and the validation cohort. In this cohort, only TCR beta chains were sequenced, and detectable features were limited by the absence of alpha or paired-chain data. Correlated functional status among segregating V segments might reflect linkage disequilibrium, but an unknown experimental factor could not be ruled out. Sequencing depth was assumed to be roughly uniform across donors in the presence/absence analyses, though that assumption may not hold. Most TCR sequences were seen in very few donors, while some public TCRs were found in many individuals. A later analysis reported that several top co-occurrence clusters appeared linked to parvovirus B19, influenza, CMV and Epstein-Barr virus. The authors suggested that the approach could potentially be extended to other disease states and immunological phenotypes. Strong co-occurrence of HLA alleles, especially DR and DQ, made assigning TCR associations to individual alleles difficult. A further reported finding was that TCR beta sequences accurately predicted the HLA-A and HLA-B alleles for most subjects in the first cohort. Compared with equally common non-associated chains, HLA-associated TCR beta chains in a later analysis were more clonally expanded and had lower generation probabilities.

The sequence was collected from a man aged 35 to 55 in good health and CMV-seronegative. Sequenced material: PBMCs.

The DNA is TGTGCCAGCAGCGGGGACAGTACTAACTATGGCTACACCTTC. The encoded protein is CASSGDSTNYGYTF. The rearrangement joined TRBV9 to TRBJ1-2; 7 bases in between match TRBD1. Per the germline V gene, SGDLS is the CDR1 and YYNGEE is the CDR2. Including cysteine and phenylalanine, the CDR3 has 14 amino acids. Only the CDR3 DNA is retained, 42 bases long and in frame from the first base. Clipping removes 3 bases from V and 0 bases from J, with 2 as the unmatched junction base count.